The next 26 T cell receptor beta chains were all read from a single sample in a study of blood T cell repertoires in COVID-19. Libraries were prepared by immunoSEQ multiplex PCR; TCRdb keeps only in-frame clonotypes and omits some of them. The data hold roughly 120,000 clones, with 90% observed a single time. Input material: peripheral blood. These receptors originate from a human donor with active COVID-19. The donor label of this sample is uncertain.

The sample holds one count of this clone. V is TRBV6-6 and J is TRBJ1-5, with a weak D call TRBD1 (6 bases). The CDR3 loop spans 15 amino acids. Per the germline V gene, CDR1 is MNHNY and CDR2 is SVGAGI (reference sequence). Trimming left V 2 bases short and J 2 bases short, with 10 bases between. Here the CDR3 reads CASSYAGVGNQPQHF. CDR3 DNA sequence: TGTGCCAGCAGTTACGCAGGGGTGGGCAATCAGCCCCAGCATTTT.

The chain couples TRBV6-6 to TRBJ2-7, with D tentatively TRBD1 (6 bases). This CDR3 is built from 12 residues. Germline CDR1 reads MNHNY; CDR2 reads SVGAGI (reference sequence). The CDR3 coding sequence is TGTGGCGCGAGGACAGAGTGGGGGGAGCAGTACTTC. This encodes CGARTEWGEQYF.

As DNA, the CDR3 is TGTGCCAGCAGTCAAAGGATCGGGGTGAGCTCCTATAATTCACCCCTCCACTTT. Protein product: CASSQRIGVSSYNSPLHF. This rearrangement joins TRBV6-6 to TRBJ1-6; D not resolved. Trimming removed 5 bases from V and 0 bases from J, with 17 bases in between. Germline V gives CDR1 MNHNY, CDR2 SVGAGI (reference sequence). The CDR3 consists of 18 residues.

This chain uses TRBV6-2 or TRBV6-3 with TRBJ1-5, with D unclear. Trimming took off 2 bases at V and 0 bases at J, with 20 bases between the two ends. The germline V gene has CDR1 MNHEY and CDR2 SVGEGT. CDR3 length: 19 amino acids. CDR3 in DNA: TGTGCCAGCAGTTACGTACCCCTAAGCAGCCGACATAGCAATCAGCCCCAGCATTTT. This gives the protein CASSYVPLSSRHSNQPQHF.

CDR3 protein: CASSPGQALAPLHF. CDR3 DNA sequence: TGTGCCAGCTCACCGGGGCAGGCCCTTGCGCCCCTCCACTTT. This rearrangement joins TRBV18 to TRBJ1-6; possibly TRBD1 for D (5 bases). Trimming pared 3 bases from V and 13 bases from J, leaving 16 bases between. Germline CDR1 and CDR2: KGHSH and LQKENI. There are 14 residues in the CDR3.

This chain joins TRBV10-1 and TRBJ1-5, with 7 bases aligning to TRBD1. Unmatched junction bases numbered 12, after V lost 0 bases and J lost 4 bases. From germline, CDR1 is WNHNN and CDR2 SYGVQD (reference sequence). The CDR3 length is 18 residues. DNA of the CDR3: TGCGCCAGCAGTGAGTCTGTAGGAGACAGGGAGGCGAATCAGCCCCAGCATTTT. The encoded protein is CASSESVGDREANQPQHF.

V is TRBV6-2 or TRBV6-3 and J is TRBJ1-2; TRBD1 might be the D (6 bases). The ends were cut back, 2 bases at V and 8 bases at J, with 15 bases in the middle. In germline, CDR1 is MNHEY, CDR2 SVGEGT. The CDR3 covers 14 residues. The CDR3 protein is CASSYRGAPEGYTF. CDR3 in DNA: TGTGCCAGCAGTTACCGGGGGGCCCCTGAAGGCTACACCTTC.

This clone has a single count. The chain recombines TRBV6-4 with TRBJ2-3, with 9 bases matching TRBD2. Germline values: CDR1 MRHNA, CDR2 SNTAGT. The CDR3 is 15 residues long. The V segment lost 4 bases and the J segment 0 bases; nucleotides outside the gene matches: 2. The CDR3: CASSALAGSTDTQYF. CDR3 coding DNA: TGTGCCAGCAGTGCTCTAGCGGGGAGCACAGATACGCAGTATTTT.

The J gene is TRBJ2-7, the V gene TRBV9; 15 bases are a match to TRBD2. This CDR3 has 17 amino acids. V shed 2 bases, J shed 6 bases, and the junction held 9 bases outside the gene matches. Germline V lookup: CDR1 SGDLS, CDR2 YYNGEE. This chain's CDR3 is CASSVGLAGGQVGEQYF. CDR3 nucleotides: TGTGCCAGCAGCGTCGGACTAGCGGGGGGGCAGGTCGGCGAGCAGTACTTC.

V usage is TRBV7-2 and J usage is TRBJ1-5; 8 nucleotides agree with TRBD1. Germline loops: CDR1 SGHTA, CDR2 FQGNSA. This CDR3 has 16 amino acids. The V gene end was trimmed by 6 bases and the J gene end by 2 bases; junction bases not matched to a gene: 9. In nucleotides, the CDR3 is TGTGCCAGCAGTTCCGGCATGGGACAGGGCAATCAGCCCCAGCATTTT. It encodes CASSSGMGQGNQPQHF.

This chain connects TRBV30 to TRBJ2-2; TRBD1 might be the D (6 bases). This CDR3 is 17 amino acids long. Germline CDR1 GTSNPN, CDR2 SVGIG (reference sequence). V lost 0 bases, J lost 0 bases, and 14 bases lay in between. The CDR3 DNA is TGTGCCTGGAGTGTAAACAGGGCACTACCGAACACCGGGGAGCTGTTTTTT. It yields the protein CAWSVNRALPNTGELFF.

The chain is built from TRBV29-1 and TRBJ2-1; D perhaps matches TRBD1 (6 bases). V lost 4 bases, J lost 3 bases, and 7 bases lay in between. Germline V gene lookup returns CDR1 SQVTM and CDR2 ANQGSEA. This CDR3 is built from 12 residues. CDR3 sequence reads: CSVGQVYNEQFF. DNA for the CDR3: TGCAGCGTTGGACAGGTCTACAATGAGCAGTTCTTC.

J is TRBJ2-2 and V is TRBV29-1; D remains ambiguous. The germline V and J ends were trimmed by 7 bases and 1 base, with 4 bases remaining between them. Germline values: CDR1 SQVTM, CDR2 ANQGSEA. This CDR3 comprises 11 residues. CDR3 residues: CSARNTGELFF. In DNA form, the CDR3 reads TGCAGCGCCCGGAACACCGGGGAGCTGTTTTTT.

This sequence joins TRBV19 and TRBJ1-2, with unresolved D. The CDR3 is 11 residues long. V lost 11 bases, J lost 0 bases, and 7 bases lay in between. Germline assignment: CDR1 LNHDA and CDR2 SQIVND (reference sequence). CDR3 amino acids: CAVGANYGYTF. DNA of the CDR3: TGTGCCGTGGGCGCTAACTATGGCTACACCTTC.

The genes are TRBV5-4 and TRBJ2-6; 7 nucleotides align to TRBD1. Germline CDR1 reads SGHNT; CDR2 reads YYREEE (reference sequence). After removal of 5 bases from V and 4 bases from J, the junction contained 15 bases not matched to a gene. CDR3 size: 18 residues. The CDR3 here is CASRHRDSRLRGANVLTF. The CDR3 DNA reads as TGTGCCAGCAGACACCGGGACAGCCGTCTCCGCGGGGCCAACGTCCTGACTTTC.

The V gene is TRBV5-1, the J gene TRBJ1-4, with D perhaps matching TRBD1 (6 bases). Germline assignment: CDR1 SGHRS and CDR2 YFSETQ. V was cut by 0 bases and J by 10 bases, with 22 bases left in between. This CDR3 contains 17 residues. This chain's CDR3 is CASSLGAMTGYFAKLFF. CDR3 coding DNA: TGCGCCAGCAGCTTGGGTGCCATGACAGGTTATTTTGCAAAACTGTTTTTT.

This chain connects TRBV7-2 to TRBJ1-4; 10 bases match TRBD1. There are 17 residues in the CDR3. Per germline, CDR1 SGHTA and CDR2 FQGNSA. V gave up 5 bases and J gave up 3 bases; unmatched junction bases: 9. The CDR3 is CASSEDGTGAANEKLFF. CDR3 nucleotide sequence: TGTGCCAGCAGCGAGGACGGGACAGGGGCTGCTAATGAAAAACTGTTTTTT.

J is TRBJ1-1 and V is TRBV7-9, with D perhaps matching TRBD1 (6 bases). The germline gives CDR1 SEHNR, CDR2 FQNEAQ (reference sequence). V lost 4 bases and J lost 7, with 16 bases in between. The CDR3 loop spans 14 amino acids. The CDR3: CASSSPGVRGEAFF. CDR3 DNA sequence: TGTGCCAGCAGCTCCCCAGGGGTGAGGGGTGAAGCTTTCTTT.

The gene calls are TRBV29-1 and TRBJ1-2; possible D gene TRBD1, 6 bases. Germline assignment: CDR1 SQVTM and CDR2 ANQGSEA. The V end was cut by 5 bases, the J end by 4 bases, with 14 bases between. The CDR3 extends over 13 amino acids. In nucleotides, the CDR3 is TGCAGCGTTAGTACAGGGACCTCCTATGGCTACACCTTC. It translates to CSVSTGTSYGYTF.

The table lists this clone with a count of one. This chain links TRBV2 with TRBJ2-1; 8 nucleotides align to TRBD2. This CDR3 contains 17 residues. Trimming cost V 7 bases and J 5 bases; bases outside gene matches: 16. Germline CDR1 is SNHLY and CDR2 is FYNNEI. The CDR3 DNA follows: TGTGCCAGCAAACTTCAACCGGGACTAGAACCCCACAATGAGCAGTTCTTC. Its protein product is CASKLQPGLEPHNEQFF.

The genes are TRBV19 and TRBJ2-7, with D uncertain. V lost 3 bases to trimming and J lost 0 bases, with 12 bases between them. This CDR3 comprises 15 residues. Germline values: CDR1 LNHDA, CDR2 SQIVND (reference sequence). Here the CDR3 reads CASSIIGGSSYEQYF. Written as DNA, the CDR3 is TGTGCCAGTAGTATTATTGGCGGAAGCTCCTACGAGCAGTACTTC.

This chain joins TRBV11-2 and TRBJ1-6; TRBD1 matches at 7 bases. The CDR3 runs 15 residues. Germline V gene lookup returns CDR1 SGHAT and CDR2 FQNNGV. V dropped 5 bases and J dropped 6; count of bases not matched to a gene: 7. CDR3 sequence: CASSPTGTVNSPLHF. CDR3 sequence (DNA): TGTGCCAGCAGCCCAACCGGGACAGTTAATTCACCCCTCCACTTT.

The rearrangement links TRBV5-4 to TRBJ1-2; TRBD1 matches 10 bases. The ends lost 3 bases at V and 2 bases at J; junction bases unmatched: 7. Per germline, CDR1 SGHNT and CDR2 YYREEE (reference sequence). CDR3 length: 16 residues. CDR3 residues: CASSWGQGTGNYGYTF. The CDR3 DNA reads TGTGCCAGCAGCTGGGGACAGGGGACGGGGAACTATGGCTACACCTTC. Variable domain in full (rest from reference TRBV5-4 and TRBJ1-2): ETGVTQSPTHLIKTRGQQVTLRCSSQSGHNTVSWYQQALGQGPQFIFQYYREEENGRGNFPPRFSGLQFPNYSSELNVNALELDDSALYLCASSWGQGTGNYGYTFGSGTRLTVV.

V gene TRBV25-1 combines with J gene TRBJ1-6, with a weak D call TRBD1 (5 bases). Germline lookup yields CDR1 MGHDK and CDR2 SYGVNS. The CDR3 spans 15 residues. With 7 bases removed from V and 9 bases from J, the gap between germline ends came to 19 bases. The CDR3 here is CASTERSGWGSPLHF. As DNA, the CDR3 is TGTGCCAGCACCGAACGATCAGGGTGGGGTTCACCCCTCCACTTT. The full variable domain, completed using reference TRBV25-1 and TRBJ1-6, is EADIYQTPRYLVIGTGKKITLECSQTMGHDKMYWYQQDPGMELHLIHYSYGVNSTEKGDLSSESTVSRIRTEHFPLTLESARPSHTSQYLCASTERSGWGSPLHFGNGTRLTVT.

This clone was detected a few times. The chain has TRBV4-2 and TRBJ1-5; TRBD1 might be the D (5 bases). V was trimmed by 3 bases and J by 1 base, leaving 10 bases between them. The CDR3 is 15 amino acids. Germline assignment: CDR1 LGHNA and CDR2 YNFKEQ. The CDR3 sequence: CASSHTRQSNQPQHF. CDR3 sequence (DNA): TGTGCCAGCAGCCACACCCGACAGAGCAATCAGCCCCAGCATTTT.

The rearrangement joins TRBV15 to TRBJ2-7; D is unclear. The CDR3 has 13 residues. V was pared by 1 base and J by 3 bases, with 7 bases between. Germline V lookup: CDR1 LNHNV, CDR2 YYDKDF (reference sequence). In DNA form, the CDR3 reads TGTGCCACCAGCAGAGGACGGGTCTACGAGCAGTACTTC. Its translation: CATSRGRVYEQYF.